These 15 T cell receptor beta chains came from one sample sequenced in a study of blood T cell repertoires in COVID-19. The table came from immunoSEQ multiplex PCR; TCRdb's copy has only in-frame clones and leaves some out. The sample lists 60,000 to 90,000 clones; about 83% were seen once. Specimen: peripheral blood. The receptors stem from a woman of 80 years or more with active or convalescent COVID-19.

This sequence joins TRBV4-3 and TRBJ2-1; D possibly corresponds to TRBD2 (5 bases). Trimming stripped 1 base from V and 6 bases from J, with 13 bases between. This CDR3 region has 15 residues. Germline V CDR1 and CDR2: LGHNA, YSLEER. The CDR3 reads CASSQGRGLVNEQFF. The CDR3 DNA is TGCGCCAGCAGCCAAGGGCGAGGGCTAGTCAATGAGCAGTTCTTC.

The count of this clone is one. The CDR3 DNA reads TGTGCCACCAAATCCGGGACTAGCGGGATCATGGAGACCCAGTACTTC. It translates to CATKSGTSGIMETQYF. The chain uses TRBV28 and TRBJ2-5; 13 bases fit TRBD2. The CDR3 contains 16 residues. The V segment lost 10 bases and the J segment 5 bases; nucleotides outside the gene matches: 13. Per the germline V gene, CDR1 is MDHEN and CDR2 is SYDVKM.

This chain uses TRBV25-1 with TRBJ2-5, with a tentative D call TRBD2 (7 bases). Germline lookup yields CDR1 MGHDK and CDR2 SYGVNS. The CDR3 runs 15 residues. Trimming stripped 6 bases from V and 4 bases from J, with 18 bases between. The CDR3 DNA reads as TGTGCCAGCAGAGTAAGGAAGGGGGGGCCAGAGACCCAGTACTTC. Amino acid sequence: CASRVRKGGPETQYF.

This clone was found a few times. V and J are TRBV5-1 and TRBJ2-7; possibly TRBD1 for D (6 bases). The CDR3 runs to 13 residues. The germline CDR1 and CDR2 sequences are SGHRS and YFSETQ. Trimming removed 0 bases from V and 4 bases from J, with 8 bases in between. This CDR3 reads CASSLDRVYEQYF. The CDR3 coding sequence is TGCGCCAGCAGCTTGGACAGGGTTTACGAGCAGTACTTC.

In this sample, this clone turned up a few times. The CDR3 here is CASNSNHSPYGHGYTF. CDR3 DNA sequence: TGTGCCAGCAACTCGAACCACTCCCCCTATGGGCATGGCTACACCTTC. V usage is TRBV28 and J usage is TRBJ1-2; no clear D. The germline V gene has CDR1 MDHEN and CDR2 SYDVKM. The length of the CDR3 is 16 residues. V lost 7 bases to trimming and J lost 6 bases, with 24 bases between them.

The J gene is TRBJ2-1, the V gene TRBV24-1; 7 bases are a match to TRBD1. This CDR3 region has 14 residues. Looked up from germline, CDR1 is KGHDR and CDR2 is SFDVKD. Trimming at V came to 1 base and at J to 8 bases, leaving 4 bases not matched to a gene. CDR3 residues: CATSDFKGAHEQFF. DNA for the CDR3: TGTGCCACCAGTGATTTTAAGGGGGCCCATGAGCAGTTCTTC.

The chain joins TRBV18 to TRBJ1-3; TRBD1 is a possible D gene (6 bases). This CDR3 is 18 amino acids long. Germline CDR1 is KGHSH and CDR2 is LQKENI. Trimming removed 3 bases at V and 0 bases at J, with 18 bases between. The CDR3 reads CASSPRSRTVASGNTIYF. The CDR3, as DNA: TGTGCCAGCTCACCCCGTTCGAGGACAGTCGCCTCTGGAAACACCATATATTTT.

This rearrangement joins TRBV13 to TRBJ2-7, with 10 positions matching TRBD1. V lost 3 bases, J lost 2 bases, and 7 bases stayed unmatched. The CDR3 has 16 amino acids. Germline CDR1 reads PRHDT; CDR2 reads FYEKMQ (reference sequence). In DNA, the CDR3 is TGTGCCAGCAGCTTTAGGGGGACAGGGGTTACCTACGAGCAGTACTTC. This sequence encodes CASSFRGTGVTYEQYF.

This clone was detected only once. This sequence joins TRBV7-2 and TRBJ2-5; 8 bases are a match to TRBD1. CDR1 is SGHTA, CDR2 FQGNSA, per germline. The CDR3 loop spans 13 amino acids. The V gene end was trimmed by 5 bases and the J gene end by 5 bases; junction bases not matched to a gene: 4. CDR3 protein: CASSMTGAETQYF. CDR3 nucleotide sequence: TGTGCCAGCAGCATGACAGGGGCGGAGACCCAGTACTTC.

The DNA of the CDR3 is TGTGCCAGCAGCGTAGATCCGGGGGGTGAGACCCAGTACTTC. Protein product: CASSVDPGGETQYF. The chain couples TRBV9 to TRBJ2-5; 7 bases agree with TRBD2. The length of the CDR3 is 14 residues. Germline CDR1 is SGDLS and CDR2 is YYNGEE. The trim removed 0 bases at V and 5 bases at J, leaving 4 bases unmatched.

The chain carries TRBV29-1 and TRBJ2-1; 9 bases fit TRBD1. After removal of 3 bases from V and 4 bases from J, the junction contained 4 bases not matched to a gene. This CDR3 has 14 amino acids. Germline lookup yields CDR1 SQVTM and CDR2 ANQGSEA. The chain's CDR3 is CSVDGDRDYNEQFF. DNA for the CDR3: TGCAGCGTTGATGGGGACAGGGATTACAATGAGCAGTTCTTC.

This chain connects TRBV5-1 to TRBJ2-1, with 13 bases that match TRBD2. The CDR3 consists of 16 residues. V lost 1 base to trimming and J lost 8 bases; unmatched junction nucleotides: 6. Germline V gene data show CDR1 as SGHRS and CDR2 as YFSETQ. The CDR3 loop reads CASSLPRTSGGDEQFF. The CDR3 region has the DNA TGCGCCAGCAGCTTGCCGCGGACTAGCGGGGGCGATGAGCAGTTCTTC.

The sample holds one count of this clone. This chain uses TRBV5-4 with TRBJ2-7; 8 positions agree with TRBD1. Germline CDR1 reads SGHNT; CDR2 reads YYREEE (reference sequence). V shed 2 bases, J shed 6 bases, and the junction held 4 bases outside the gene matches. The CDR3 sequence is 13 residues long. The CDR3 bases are TGTGCCAGCAGCTTACCCGGACAGGGCGAGCAGTACTTC. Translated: CASSLPGQGEQYF. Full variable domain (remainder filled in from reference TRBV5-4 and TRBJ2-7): ETGVTQSPTHLIKTRGQQVTLRCSSQSGHNTVSWYQQALGQGPQFIFQYYREEENGRGNFPPRFSGLQFPNYSSELNVNALELDDSALYLCASSLPGQGEQYFGPGTRLTVT.

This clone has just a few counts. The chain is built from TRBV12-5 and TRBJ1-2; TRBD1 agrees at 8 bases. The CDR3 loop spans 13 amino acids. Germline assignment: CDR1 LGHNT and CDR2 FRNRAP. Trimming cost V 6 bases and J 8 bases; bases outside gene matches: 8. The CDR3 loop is CASGPGQGEGYTF. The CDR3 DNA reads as TGTGCTAGTGGCCCTGGACAGGGCGAGGGCTACACCTTC.

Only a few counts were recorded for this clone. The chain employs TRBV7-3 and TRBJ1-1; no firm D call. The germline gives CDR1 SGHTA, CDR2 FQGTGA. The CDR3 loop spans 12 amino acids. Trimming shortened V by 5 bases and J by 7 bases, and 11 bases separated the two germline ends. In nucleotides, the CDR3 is TGTGCCAGCAGCACGGAGATGGGTGAAGCTTTCTTT. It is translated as CASSTEMGEAFF.